The clone carrying this T cell receptor (beta chain) has at least ten counts. Its antigen is not identified. CDR3 length: 15 amino acids. V gave up 1 base and J gave up 7 bases, with 13 bases separating them. These data originate in a study of post-analysis software for immune sequencing data. Points from the study as a whole: Elevated frequency relative to controls characterized several TRBV segments in patients, TRBV5-6, TRBV5-1 and TRBV20-1 among them.

cDNA libraries of TCR beta carried unique molecular identifiers. TCRdb re-called the PCR reads with MiXCR, one entry per CDR3 protein. Among a few hundred thousand distinct CDR3 sequences listed, less than 40% were seen once. The chain links TRBV12-3 or TRBV12-4 to TRBJ1-4, with D maybe TRBD1 (5 bases). Sequencing input: blood. The source of this sequence is a girl under 18 with multiple sclerosis. The CDR3 region is CASSLGSGDGEKLFF. CDR3 sequence (DNA): TGTGCCAGCAGTTTAGGATCCGGGGACGGTGAAAAACTGTTTTTT.